The 23 T cell receptor beta chains reported below all come from one sample, sequenced in a study of blood T cell repertoires in COVID-19. Repertoires were generated with immunoSEQ multiplex PCR, while TCRdb's copy carries only in-frame clones and drops some. This table has 65,000 to 80,000 clones, more than 75% appearing once. Sequencing used peripheral blood. The receptors stem from a human donor in a cohort sampled during active COVID-19.

V gene TRBV19 combines with J gene TRBJ1-5; TRBD1 might be the D (5 bases). Deletions cut 1 base from V and 6 bases from J, with 10 bases between. The germline V gene encodes CDR1 LNHDA and CDR2 SQIVND (reference sequence). The CDR3 runs to 14 residues. CDR3 residues: CASSIGAGRQPQHF. CDR3 DNA: TGTGCCAGTAGTATAGGGGCAGGGCGTCAGCCCCAGCATTTT.

This chain links TRBV7-6 with TRBJ2-7; D is unclear. The germline V gene has CDR1 SGHVS and CDR2 FNYEAQ. The CDR3 extends over 13 amino acids. V dropped 1 base and J dropped 3 bases, with 7 bases sitting between them. CDR3 region: CASSLGLSYEQYF. DNA for the CDR3: TGTGCCAGCAGCTTAGGACTGAGCTACGAGCAGTACTTC.

The chain has TRBV30 and TRBJ1-2; possible D gene TRBD1, 5 bases. Trimming left V 2 bases short and J 5 bases short, with 18 bases between. Germline loops: CDR1 GTSNPN, CDR2 SVGIG (reference sequence). The CDR3 covers 15 residues. CDR3 loop: CAWSYCGADRYGYTF. In DNA form, the CDR3 reads TGTGCCTGGAGTTATTGCGGGGCCGATAGATATGGCTACACCTTC.

The chain links TRBV6-5 to TRBJ2-1; 12 bases match TRBD2. Trimming removed 0 bases from V and 9 bases from J; junction bases left unmatched: 6. The germline V gene encodes CDR1 MNHEY and CDR2 SVGAGI. The CDR3 spans 16 residues. The CDR3 DNA follows: TGTGCCAGCAGTTACTCGCCTAGCGGGGGGGCGGGTGAGCAGTTCTTC. Translation gives CASSYSPSGGAGEQFF.

The gene calls are TRBV6-2 or TRBV6-3 and TRBJ1-5, with unresolved D. The germline CDR1 and CDR2 sequences are MNHEY and SVGEGT. The CDR3 is 14 amino acids. The V and J ends lost 5 bases and 6 bases respectively, with 14 bases between them. The CDR3 nucleotides are TGTGCCAGCAGTGACGGGGTGAGTCGTCAGCCCCAGCATTTT. Its translation is CASSDGVSRQPQHF.

V is TRBV5-1 and J is TRBJ2-7, with 8 bases fitting TRBD1. CDR1 and CDR2 (germline): SGHRS, YFSETQ. CDR3 length: 14 amino acids. V shed 4 bases and J 4 bases; nucleotides not matched to a gene: 7. The CDR3 sequence is CASSQDRDKYEQYF. CDR3 nucleotide sequence: TGCGCCAGCAGCCAGGACAGGGACAAGTACGAGCAGTACTTC.

The J gene is TRBJ2-3, the V gene TRBV6-2 or TRBV6-3; D unclear. Germline lookup yields CDR1 MNHEY and CDR2 SVGEGT. The germline V and J ends were trimmed by 2 bases and 4 bases, with 10 bases remaining between them. The CDR3 runs 14 residues. Here the CDR3 DNA reads TGTGCCAGCAGTTACGAGTGGAGCCCAGATACGCAGTATTTT. Translated, it gives CASSYEWSPDTQYF.

The chain joins TRBV10-3 to TRBJ2-2, with 10 positions matching TRBD2. Germline-derived CDR1 and CDR2 are ENHRY and SYGVKD. V trimming: 6 bases; J trimming: 1 base; junction bases outside the gene matches: 5. This CDR3 region has 16 residues. DNA of the CDR3: TGTGCCATCAGCAATAGCGGGGGGCTGAACACCGGGGAGCTGTTTTTT. This sequence encodes CAISNSGGLNTGELFF.

V usage is TRBV7-3 and J usage is TRBJ2-3; perhaps TRBD1 as D (8 bases). The CDR3 runs 14 residues. Germline loops: CDR1 SGHTA, CDR2 FQGTGA. V was trimmed by 5 bases and J by 6 bases, leaving 15 bases between them. The CDR3 sequence: CASSPNRGGDTQYF. The CDR3 coding sequence is TGTGCCAGCAGCCCCAACAGGGGGGGGGATACGCAGTATTTT.

The J gene is TRBJ1-2, the V gene TRBV18; 7 bases are a match to TRBD1. Germline V gene lookup returns CDR1 KGHSH and CDR2 LQKENI. V trimming: 3 bases; J trimming: 6 bases; junction bases outside the gene matches: 7. This CDR3 spans 14 amino acids. The CDR3 loop is CASSPRGTVNGYTF. For the CDR3, the DNA is TGTGCCAGCTCACCCCGGGGGACAGTGAATGGCTACACCTTC.

This clone appeared a few times. This rearrangement joins TRBV5-1 to TRBJ1-1; 11 positions agree with TRBD1. Germline-derived CDR1 and CDR2 are SGHRS and YFSETQ. This CDR3 comprises 15 residues. J gave up 6 bases and V 5 bases, and 9 bases lay outside the gene matches. The CDR3 DNA reads as TGCGCCAGCAGGGGGACAGGGGGAGCCCACTCTGAAGCTTTCTTT. This gives the protein CASRGTGGAHSEAFF.

V usage is TRBV19 and J usage is TRBJ1-5, with D possibly matching TRBD1 (6 bases). The V gene lost 6 bases and the J gene lost 5 bases, with 17 bases spanning the gap. The CDR3 length is 15 residues. Germline V gene sequence: CDR1 LNHDA, CDR2 SQIVND (reference sequence). CDR3 bases: TGTGCCAGTAGCCGGACCCGGGACACCGATCAGCCCCAGCATTTT. Protein sequence: CASSRTRDTDQPQHF.

The chain carries TRBV25-1 and TRBJ1-1; 7 bases agree with TRBD1. Germline CDR1 is MGHDK and CDR2 is SYGVNS. The V gene end was trimmed by 2 bases and the J gene end by 4 bases; junction bases not matched to a gene: 7. CDR3 length: 15 amino acids. The CDR3: CASSEQTGTGTEAFF. The CDR3 region has the DNA TGTGCCAGCAGTGAACAGACAGGGACGGGCACTGAAGCTTTCTTT.

This chain uses TRBV20-1 with TRBJ2-3; D is undetermined. The ends were cut back, 6 bases at V and 5 bases at J, with 9 bases in the middle. Germline V gene sequence: CDR1 DFQATT, CDR2 SNEGSKA (reference sequence). The CDR3 loop spans 11 amino acids. The CDR3 DNA reads TGCAGTGCCGCCAGTGGAGATACGCAGTATTTT. It yields the protein CSAASGDTQYF.

The chain carries TRBV4-2 and TRBJ2-1, with 11 nucleotides matching TRBD2. The germline gives CDR1 LGHNA, CDR2 YNFKEQ. CDR3 size: 19 residues. The trim removed 1 base at V and 2 bases at J, leaving 10 bases unmatched. The CDR3 DNA sequence: TGTGCCAGCAGCCAAGTGGCTGGGGGACTAGCGGAAACCTACAATGAGCAGTTCTTC. Amino acid sequence: CASSQVAGGLAETYNEQFF.

The gene calls are TRBV11-2 and TRBJ2-5; D is possibly TRBD2 (5 bases). Germline V CDR1 and CDR2: SGHAT, FQNNGV. Trimming cost V 8 bases and J 4 bases, with 14 bases left between them. CDR3 length: 13 amino acids. CDR3 DNA: TGTGCCAGCGCTCGGGGTATCCGAGAGACCCAGTACTTC. Its translation is CASARGIRETQYF.

The rearrangement uses TRBV9 and TRBJ2-2; perhaps TRBD1 as D (6 bases). Germline V CDR1 and CDR2: SGDLS, YYNGEE. V lost 0 bases, J lost 1 base, and 10 bases lay in between. This CDR3 region has 16 residues. Here the CDR3 reads CASSVVPRGNTGELFF. CDR3 DNA: TGTGCCAGCAGCGTAGTTCCCAGGGGGAACACCGGGGAGCTGTTTTTT. The variable domain in full, completed from reference TRBV9 and TRBJ2-2, reads DSGVTQTPKHLITATGQRVTLRCSPRSGDLSVYWYQQSLDQGLQFLIQYYNGEERAKGNILERFSAQQFPDLHSELNLSSLELGDSALYFCASSVVPRGNTGELFFGEGSRLTVL.

This sequence joins TRBV6-2 or TRBV6-3 and TRBJ1-4, with a tentative D call TRBD1 (6 bases). The V gene's germline CDR1 is MNHEY and CDR2 SVGEGT. V shed 2 bases and J shed 7 bases, with 11 bases lying between them. The CDR3 extends over 14 amino acids. In DNA, the CDR3 is TGTGCCAGCAGTTACAGGGGGATTGGTGAAAAACTGTTTTTT. This sequence encodes CASSYRGIGEKLFF.

The rearrangement links TRBV6-5 to TRBJ1-1; D remains ambiguous. CDR3 length: 12 residues. Per the germline V gene, CDR1 is MNHEY and CDR2 is SVGAGI. V was pared by 10 bases and J by 7 bases, with 16 bases between. CDR3 residues: CATIDSMGEAFF. The CDR3 DNA sequence: TGTGCCACCATAGACTCCATGGGTGAAGCTTTCTTT.

CDR3: CASSHTGAPNQPQHF. CDR3 bases: TGTGCCAGCAGTCACACAGGGGCCCCCAATCAGCCCCAGCATTTT. The gene calls are TRBV7-9 and TRBJ1-5, with 7 bases identical to TRBD1. V lost 6 bases to trimming and J lost 3 bases; unmatched junction nucleotides: 8. Per the germline V gene, CDR1 is SEHNR and CDR2 is FQNEAQ (reference sequence). The CDR3 is 15 residues long.

The chain combines TRBV2 with TRBJ2-2; D might be TRBD2 (6 bases). The length of the CDR3 is 14 residues. V lost 9 bases, J lost 1 base, and 12 bases lay in between. Germline CDR1 and CDR2: SNHLY and FYNNEI. The CDR3 is CARGGVMNTGELFF. The CDR3 DNA follows: TGTGCCAGAGGCGGGGTCATGAACACCGGGGAGCTGTTTTTT.

For the CDR3, the DNA is TGTGCCACCAAGAATGAGGCCTACTCTGGAAACACCATATATTTT. Translated: CATKNEAYSGNTIYF. V and J are TRBV2 and TRBJ1-3; no reliable D call. The CDR3 runs 15 residues. Per germline, CDR1 SNHLY and CDR2 FYNNEI. The germline V and J ends were trimmed by 10 bases and 0 bases, with 16 bases remaining between them. The full variable domain, with the rest looked up from reference TRBV2 and TRBJ1-3, is EPEVTQTPSHQVTQMGQEVILRCVPISNHLYFYWYRQILGQKVEFLVSFYNNEISEKSEIFDDQFSVERPDGSNFTLKIRSTKLEDSAMYFCATKNEAYSGNTIYFGEGSWLTVV.

The genes are TRBV2 and TRBJ1-6, with TRBD1 matching 8 bases. The length of the CDR3 is 15 residues. V dropped 3 bases and J dropped 14; count of bases not matched to a gene: 12. Germline CDR1 SNHLY, CDR2 FYNNEI. The CDR3 spells CASSDRGTGRFTLHF. The CDR3 region has the DNA TGTGCCAGCAGTGATAGAGGGACAGGCCGATTCACCCTCCACTTT.